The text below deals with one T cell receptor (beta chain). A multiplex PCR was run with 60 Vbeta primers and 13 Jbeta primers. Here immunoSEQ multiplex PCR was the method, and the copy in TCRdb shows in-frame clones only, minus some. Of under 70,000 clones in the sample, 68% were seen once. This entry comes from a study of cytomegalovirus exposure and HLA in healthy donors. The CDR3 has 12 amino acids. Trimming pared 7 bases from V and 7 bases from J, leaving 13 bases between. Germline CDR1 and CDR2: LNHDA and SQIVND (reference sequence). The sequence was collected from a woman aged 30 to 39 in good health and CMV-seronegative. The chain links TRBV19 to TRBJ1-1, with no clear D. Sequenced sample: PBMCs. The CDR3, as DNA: TGTGCCAGTACTCATGAGGATTATGAAGCTTTCTTT. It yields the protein CASTHEDYEAFF.